This record covers a single TCR beta chain. In the original processing: From reference gene primer amplification, estimates of nucleated cell counts were derived. Produced via immunoSEQ multiplex PCR; TCRdb's table is partial and in-frame only. The V and J calls and clone size come from that table; D and trimming were worked out from the DNA. Of roughly 110,000 clones in the sample, approximately 90% were seen once. The sample belongs to a study of blood T cell repertoires in COVID-19. For the study at large: Samples representing acute and convalescent COVID-19 were sourced from the United States, Italy and Spain. Sample material is recorded as cDNA or gDNA derived from T cells, B-cell-depleted T cells, or PBMCs.

Germline V CDR1 and CDR2: WSHSY, SAAADI. Trimming cost V 2 bases and J 3 bases; bases outside gene matches: 5. The CDR3 is 15 amino acids. This chain uses TRBV10-2 with TRBJ2-3; 7 bases agree with TRBD2. The sequenced sample was peripheral blood. This receptor was obtained from a man aged 45-65 years with active or convalescent COVID-19. CDR3 sequence reads: CASSEPASGTDTQYF. CDR3 in DNA: TGCGCCAGCAGTGAGCCGGCTAGCGGTACAGATACGCAGTATTTT.